A single sample is the source of the 30 T cell receptor beta chains below, sequenced in a study of blood T cells in healthy people across ages. A J-beta primer mix and a sample-barcoded 5' primer were used in a second PCR of roughly 7 to 12 cycles. In TCRdb, the 5' RACE reads were re-called with MiXCR into one record per CDR3 protein. This repertoire shows about 720,000 distinct CDR3 sequences, 20% to 25% found once; its top ten account for around a fifth. The specimen sequenced was blood. Receptors were obtained from a man in his 70s in good health.

This clonotype occurred a few times. The V and J genes are TRBV11-2 and TRBJ2-4; tentatively, D is TRBD1 or TRBD2 (6 bases each). The CDR3 loop spans 13 amino acids. V shed 3 bases and J shed 6 bases, with 9 bases lying between them. Germline V gives CDR1 SGHAT, CDR2 FQNNGV. The CDR3 reads CASSFRGGNIQYF. The CDR3 region has the DNA TGTGCCAGCAGCTTCAGGGGAGGAAACATTCAGTACTTC.

The rearrangement uses TRBV6-2 or TRBV6-3 and TRBJ2-1, with 11 nucleotides matching TRBD2. V was pared by 4 bases and J by 6 bases, with 8 bases of the junction left unmatched. The CDR3 totals 16 residues. In germline, CDR1 is MNHEY, CDR2 SVGEGT. As DNA, the CDR3 is TGTGCCAGCAGTTCCCGTACTAGCGGGAGACTCAATGAGCAGTTCTTC. This sequence encodes CASSSRTSGRLNEQFF.

There are many counts of this clonotype. The chain couples TRBV19 to TRBJ2-7, with 8 bases aligning to TRBD2. Per the germline V gene, CDR1 is LNHDA and CDR2 is SQIVND (reference sequence). V shed 5 bases and J 4 bases; nucleotides not matched to a gene: 7. The CDR3 sequence is 14 residues long. The CDR3 sequence: CASSETGGPYEQYV. In nucleotides, the CDR3 is TGTGCCAGTAGTGAAACGGGAGGGCCATACGAGCAGTACGTC.

The chain combines TRBV2 with TRBJ1-5, with TRBD1 as a possible D gene (5 bases). This CDR3 is built from 15 residues. Trimming took off 7 bases at V and 8 bases at J, with 21 bases between the two ends. The V gene's germline CDR1 is SNHLY and CDR2 FYNNEI. The CDR3 DNA is TGTGCCAGCAATGGAGGGGTACGGGGATCGGAGCCCCAGCATTTT. Translating it yields CASNGGVRGSEPQHF.

This clonotype turned up a few times. The rearrangement links TRBV29-1 to TRBJ1-1; D unresolved. Germline V gene lookup returns CDR1 SQVTM and CDR2 ANQGSEA. Trimming stripped 7 bases from V and 2 bases from J, with 17 bases between. The CDR3 consists of 14 residues. CDR3 residues: CSAVDGEENTEAFF. As DNA, the CDR3 is TGCAGCGCCGTCGACGGGGAAGAAAACACTGAAGCTTTCTTT.

The chain joins TRBV19 to TRBJ2-3; maybe TRBD2 (7 bases). Germline CDR1 reads LNHDA; CDR2 reads SQIVND (reference sequence). The CDR3 runs 14 residues. Deletions cut 10 bases from V and 1 base from J, with 15 bases between. For the CDR3, the DNA is TGTGCCACCTCGGGGGGCATTCGCACAGATACGCAGTATTTT. Translating gives CATSGGIRTDTQYF. The whole variable domain, filled in from reference TRBV19 and TRBJ2-3, reads DGGITQSPKYLFRKEGQNVTLSCEQNLNHDAMYWYRQDPGQGLRLIYYSQIVNDFQKGDIAEGYSVSREKKESFPLTVTSAQKNPTAFYLCATSGGIRTDTQYFGPGTRLTVL.

V is TRBV12-3 or TRBV12-4 and J is TRBJ1-4; D ambiguous. V gave up 6 bases and J gave up 0 bases, with 5 bases separating them. This CDR3 contains 13 residues. The chain's CDR3 is CASSQTTNEKLFF. CDR3 bases: TGTGCCAGCAGCCAAACAACTAATGAAAAACTGTTTTTT.

The CDR3 sequence: CASSVVWGSTDTQYF. CDR3 DNA: TGTGCCAGCAGCGTAGTGTGGGGGAGCACAGATACGCAGTATTTT. V and J are TRBV9 and TRBJ2-3; D could derive from TRBD1 or TRBD2 (5 bases each). The CDR3 has 15 residues. Per germline, CDR1 SGDLS and CDR2 YYNGEE. Trimming removed 0 bases at V and 0 bases at J, with 8 bases between.

The chain is built from TRBV6-5 and TRBJ2-5, with a tentative D call TRBD1 (6 bases). Near its end, the DNA agrees better with TRBJ2-7, so the J call may be wrong. The CDR3 contains 13 residues. Germline V lookup: CDR1 MNHEY, CDR2 SVGAGI. The CDR3 DNA reads as TGTGCCAGCAGTTCCGGGACAATCTACGAGCAGTACTTC. Its protein is CASSSGTIYEQYF.

This clonotype came up a few times. V and J are TRBV20-1 and TRBJ2-3, with 9 bases fitting TRBD2. J gave up 6 bases and V 0 bases, and 7 bases lay outside the gene matches. CDR1 DFQATT and CDR2 SNEGSKA come from the germline V gene (reference sequence). CDR3 length: 15 residues. The CDR3 loop is CSARDGVAGADTQYF. The CDR3 coding sequence is TGCAGTGCTAGAGATGGGGTAGCGGGAGCCGATACGCAGTATTTT.

The chain recombines TRBV10-3 with TRBJ2-1; D is ambiguous. The end of the DNA fits TRBJ2-7 better, so the J call may be wrong. The CDR3 spans 11 residues. The germline gives CDR1 ENHRY, CDR2 SYGVKD. The CDR3 spells CAIGLGDEQYF. The CDR3 DNA follows: TGTGCCATCGGATTGGGCGACGAGCAGTACTTC.

CDR3 residues: CASIGNRAQHF. For the CDR3, the DNA is TGTGCCAGTATTGGGAATCGGGCCCAGCATTTT. The V call is TRBV19, the J call TRBJ1-5; D call uncertain. Germline V lookup: CDR1 LNHDA, CDR2 SQIVND (reference sequence). Between the trimmed V and J ends, which lost 7 bases and 11 bases, there was a span of 12 bases. The CDR3 is 11 amino acids. Drawing the rest from reference TRBV19 and TRBJ1-5, the complete variable domain is DGGITQSPKYLFRKEGQNVTLSCEQNLNHDAMYWYRQDPGQGLRLIYYSQIVNDFQKGDIAEGYSVSREKKESFPLTVTSAQKNPTAFYLCASIGNRAQHFGDGTRLSIL.

The chain joins TRBV6-4 to TRBJ2-1; 10 bases align to TRBD1. The CDR3 contains 16 residues. V shed 0 bases, J shed 11 bases, and the junction held 10 bases outside the gene matches. Looked up from germline, CDR1 is MRHNA and CDR2 is SNTAGT. The CDR3 nucleotides are TGTGCCAGCAGTGACTCAGGGGGACAGGGGTTAAGAAAGCAGTTCTTC. It specifies CASSDSGGQGLRKQFF.

The rearrangement links TRBV4-1 to TRBJ1-2, with D perhaps TRBD1 (5 bases). Germline V gene data show CDR1 as MGHRA and CDR2 as YSYEKL. V gave up 1 base and J gave up 0 bases, with 9 bases separating them. The length of the CDR3 is 15 residues. DNA of the CDR3: TGCGCCAGCAGCCAAGCGATGACAGCTAACTATGGCTACACCTTC. Its translation: CASSQAMTANYGYTF.

This clonotype appeared many times. The CDR3 loop is CASSYYFETGNTEAFF. The CDR3 nucleotides are TGTGCCAGCAGCTATTACTTCGAAACAGGGAACACTGAAGCTTTCTTT. The chain recombines TRBV7-2 with TRBJ1-1; D is possibly TRBD1 (5 bases). V was clipped by 4 bases and J by 1 base, with 16 bases between them. Per germline, CDR1 SGHTA and CDR2 FQGNSA. The CDR3 totals 16 residues.

This clonotype was observed a single time. The genes are TRBV10-3 and TRBJ1-2, with D perhaps matching TRBD1 (6 bases). The CDR3 has 14 amino acids. Trimming shortened V by 3 bases and J by 4 bases, and 12 bases separated the two germline ends. CDR1 ENHRY and CDR2 SYGVKD come from the germline V gene. CDR3 residues: CAISEGGPLYGYTF. The CDR3 bases are TGTGCCATCAGTGAAGGGGGGCCACTCTATGGCTACACCTTC.

This clonotype was seen a few times. The CDR3 spells CASSFGTLNTGELFF. The CDR3, as DNA: TGTGCCAGCAGTTTTGGGACACTCAACACCGGGGAGCTGTTTTTT. J is TRBJ2-2 and V is TRBV6-5, with D possibly matching TRBD1 (6 bases). Deletions cut 4 bases from V and 2 bases from J, with 11 bases between. Germline lookup yields CDR1 MNHEY and CDR2 SVGAGI. The length of the CDR3 is 15 residues.

This clonotype was observed once. The chain employs TRBV7-2 and TRBJ2-4, with 11 nucleotides matching TRBD2. This CDR3 is 15 amino acids long. The germline V gene has CDR1 SGHTA and CDR2 FQGNSA. The ends lost 2 bases at V and 8 bases at J; junction bases unmatched: 5. The CDR3 coding sequence is TGTGCCAGCAGCTTAACTAGCGGGAGTATAGACATTCAGTACTTC. Protein product: CASSLTSGSIDIQYF.

J is TRBJ2-3 and V is TRBV20-1; D is uncertain. CDR1 DFQATT and CDR2 SNEGSKA come from the germline V gene (reference sequence). V lost 0 bases to trimming and J lost 0 bases, with 13 bases between them. The CDR3 has 16 amino acids. CDR3: CSARDPVIASTDTQYF. The CDR3 DNA is TGCAGTGCTAGAGATCCTGTAATCGCGAGCACAGATACGCAGTATTTT.

The J gene is TRBJ2-5, the V gene TRBV9; 9 positions agree with TRBD2. The CDR3 consists of 14 residues. From germline, CDR1 is SGDLS and CDR2 YYNGEE. V dropped 3 bases and J dropped 0; count of bases not matched to a gene: 0. CDR3 bases: TGTGCCAGCAGCGCTAGCGGGGACCAAGAGACCCAGTACTTC. This gives the protein CASSASGDQETQYF.

The chain employs TRBV7-3 and TRBJ1-2; weak D call: TRBD1 (5 bases). This CDR3 comprises 15 residues. Trimming took 5 bases from V and 3 from J, leaving 16 bases between them. Germline CDR1 and CDR2: SGHTA and FQGTGA. The CDR3 here is CASSVAGGVDYGYTF. DNA of the CDR3: TGTGCCAGCAGCGTCGCAGGAGGGGTTGACTATGGCTACACCTTC.

V usage is TRBV12-3 or TRBV12-4 and J usage is TRBJ2-1; D is unresolved. Trimming removed 5 bases at V and 0 bases at J, with 14 bases between. The CDR3 has 16 residues. The CDR3 region is CASSNPPPTSYNEQFF. The CDR3 DNA follows: TGTGCCAGCAGTAACCCTCCCCCGACCTCCTACAATGAGCAGTTCTTC.

The rearrangement uses TRBV9 and TRBJ2-1; D is ambiguous. CDR3 length: 14 residues. Germline loops: CDR1 SGDLS, CDR2 YYNGEE. Trimming shortened V by 3 bases and J by 4 bases, and 11 bases separated the two germline ends. CDR3 region: CASSALSTYNEQFF. The DNA for the CDR3 is TGTGCCAGCAGCGCCCTCTCCACTTACAATGAGCAGTTCTTC. The full variable domain, with the rest looked up from reference TRBV9 and TRBJ2-1, is DSGVTQTPKHLITATGQRVTLRCSPRSGDLSVYWYQQSLDQGLQFLIQYYNGEERAKGNILERFSAQQFPDLHSELNLSSLELGDSALYFCASSALSTYNEQFFGPGTRLTVL.

The V call is TRBV20-1, the J call TRBJ2-7; tentatively, D is TRBD1 (6 bases). This CDR3 spans 12 amino acids. Germline V CDR1 and CDR2: DFQATT, SNEGSKA (reference sequence). V was shortened by 6 bases and J by 1 base, with 10 bases between the two germline ends. Written as DNA, the CDR3 is TGCAGTGCCCCCCAGGGGTCCTACGAGCAGTACTTC. Translated: CSAPQGSYEQYF.

This clonotype occurred once. This CDR3 fails to terminate in the conserved phenylalanine or tryptophan, so it likely reflects a read error. The V call is TRBV5-1, the J call TRBJ2-3, with D uncertain. Trimming pared 2 bases from V and 3 bases from J, leaving 16 bases between. The CDR3 has 16 amino acids. Germline CDR1 SGHRS, CDR2 YFSETQ. The CDR3 coding sequence is TGCGCCAGCAGCTTCTCCGAGCGAAAATCTACAGATACGCAGTATCTT. The encoded protein is CASSFSERKSTDTQYL.

This clonotype came up many times. J is TRBJ2-3 and V is TRBV5-1; the match to TRBD2 covers 12 bases. V lost 4 bases to trimming and J lost 2 bases; unmatched junction nucleotides: 8. Germline-derived CDR1 and CDR2 are SGHRS and YFSETQ. The CDR3 runs 17 residues. This CDR3 reads CASSEELAGGNTDTQYF. The CDR3 DNA reads TGCGCCAGCAGCGAGGAACTAGCGGGGGGAAACACAGATACGCAGTATTTT.

This clonotype was observed a few times. The V gene is TRBV6-5, the J gene TRBJ1-4; D gene ambiguous. Trimming took 6 bases from V and 2 from J, leaving 13 bases between them. Germline assignment: CDR1 MNHEY and CDR2 SVGAGI. This CDR3 has 15 residues. The CDR3 reads CASSTQLATNEKLFF. In DNA, the CDR3 is TGTGCCAGCAGCACACAATTGGCGACTAATGAAAAACTGTTTTTT.

This clonotype was recorded a few times. This sequence joins TRBV11-2 and TRBJ2-3; TRBD1 aligns across 8 bases. V trimming: 0 bases; J trimming: 4 bases; junction bases outside the gene matches: 6. From germline, CDR1 is SGHAT and CDR2 FQNNGV. The CDR3 length is 16 residues. CDR3 sequence (DNA): TGTGCCAGCAGCTTAGACAGGGGGCCAGGTTCAGATACGCAGTATTTT. Translated, it gives CASSLDRGPGSDTQYF.

This clonotype was detected a few times. The CDR3 protein is CASSINRGRLLLAKNIQYF. The CDR3 DNA is TGTGCCAGTAGTATCAACAGGGGCCGCCTTTTGCTTGCCAAAAACATTCAGTACTTC. The V gene is TRBV19, the J gene TRBJ2-4, with 7 bases fitting TRBD1. V lost 3 bases to trimming and J lost 1 base; unmatched junction nucleotides: 15. This CDR3 is 19 amino acids long. CDR1 and CDR2 (germline): LNHDA, SQIVND (reference sequence).

The rearrangement links TRBV19 to TRBJ2-5; D remains ambiguous. The DNA matches TRBJ2-7 better at its end, which makes the J call doubtful. This CDR3 has 12 amino acids. Germline V gene data show CDR1 as LNHDA and CDR2 as SQIVND (reference sequence). CDR3 sequence reads: CASSTSSYEQYV. DNA of the CDR3: TGTGCCAGTAGTACTAGCTCCTACGAGCAGTACGTC.